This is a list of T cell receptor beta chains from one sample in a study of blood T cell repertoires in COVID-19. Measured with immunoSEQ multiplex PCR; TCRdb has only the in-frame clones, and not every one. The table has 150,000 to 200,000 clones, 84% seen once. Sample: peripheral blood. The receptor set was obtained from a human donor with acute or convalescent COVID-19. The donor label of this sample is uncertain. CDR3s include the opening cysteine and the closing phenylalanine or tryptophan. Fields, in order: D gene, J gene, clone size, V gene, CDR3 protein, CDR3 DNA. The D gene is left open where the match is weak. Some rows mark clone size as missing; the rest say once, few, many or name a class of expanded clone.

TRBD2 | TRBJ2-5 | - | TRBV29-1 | CSVALAGGQETQYF | TGCAGCGTTGCCCTAGCGGGGGGGCAAGAGACCCAGTACTTC
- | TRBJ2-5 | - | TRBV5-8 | CASSLLQGWAQYF | TGTGCCAGCAGCTTGCTGCAGGGGTGGGCCCAGTACTTC
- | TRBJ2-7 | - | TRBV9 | CASSVVPGSYEQYF | TGTGCCAGCAGCGTAGTTCCGGGGAGCTACGAGCAGTACTTC
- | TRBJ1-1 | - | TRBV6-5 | CASSYGGRSNTEAFF | TGTGCCAGCAGTTACGGGGGCAGATCGAACACTGAAGCTTTCTTT
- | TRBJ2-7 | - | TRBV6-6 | CASRSGRAYEQYF | TGTGCCAGCAGGTCAGGGCGAGCCTACGAGCAGTACTTC
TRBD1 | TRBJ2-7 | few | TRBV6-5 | CASSILPGTGYEQYF | TGTGCCAGCAGTATACTTCCCGGGACAGGGTACGAGCAGTACTTC
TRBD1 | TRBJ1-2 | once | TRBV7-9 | CASSLAGQGGSGGYTF | TGTGCCAGCAGCTTAGCCGGACAGGGGGGATCAGGCGGCTACACCTTC
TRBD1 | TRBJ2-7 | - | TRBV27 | CASTADRVSGHEQYF | TGTGCCAGCACGGCGGACAGGGTTTCGGGCCACGAGCAGTACTTC
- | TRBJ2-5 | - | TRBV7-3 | CASSPLTQYF | TGTGCCAGCAGCCCTTTAACCCAGTACTTC
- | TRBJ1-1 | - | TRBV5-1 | CASREPAGTAFF | TGCGCCAGCAGGGAACCGGCGGGAACCGCTTTCTTT
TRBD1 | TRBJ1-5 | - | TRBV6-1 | CASSDPGQSYSNQPQHF | TGTGCCAGCAGTGATCCGGGACAGAGTTATAGCAATCAGCCCCAGCATTTT
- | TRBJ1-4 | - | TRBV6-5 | CASGAGSSTNEKLFF | TGTGCCAGCGGGGCGGGGAGTTCAACTAATGAAAAACTGTTTTTT
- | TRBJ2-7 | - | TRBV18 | CASSTGPYEQYF | TGTGCCAGCTCCACAGGTCCCTACGAGCAGTACTTC
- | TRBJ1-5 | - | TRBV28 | CASSFDSSPSNQPQHF | TGTGCCAGCAGTTTCGACAGTAGCCCTAGCAATCAGCCCCAGCATTTT
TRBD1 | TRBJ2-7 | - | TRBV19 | CASSIPGQWSSYEQYF | TGTGCCAGTAGTATCCCGGGACAGTGGAGCTCCTACGAGCAGTACTTC
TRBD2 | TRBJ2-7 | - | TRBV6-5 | CASSYSRDYYEQYF | TGTGCCAGCAGTTACTCCCGGGACTACTACGAGCAGTACTTC
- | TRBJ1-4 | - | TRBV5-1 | CASSLRAPNEKLFF | TGCGCCAGCAGCTTGAGAGCCCCCAATGAAAAACTGTTTTTT
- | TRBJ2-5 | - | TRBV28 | CATGGSGVYQETQYF | TGTGCCACAGGGGGTAGCGGGGTGTACCAAGAGACCCAGTACTTC
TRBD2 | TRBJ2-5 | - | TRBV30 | CAWSATSGGAETQYF | TGTGCCTGGAGTGCGACTAGCGGGGGGGCAGAGACCCAGTACTTC
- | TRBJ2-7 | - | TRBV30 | CAWSVGRDEQYF | TGTGCCTGGAGTGTAGGGCGGGACGAGCAGTACTTC
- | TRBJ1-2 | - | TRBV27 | CASSFGGVHGYGYTF | TGTGCCAGCAGTTTTGGAGGGGTACATGGCTATGGCTACACCTTC
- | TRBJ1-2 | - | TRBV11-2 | CASSDRRRETYGYTF | TGTGCCAGCAGCGACCGACGACGGGAAACCTATGGCTACACCTTC
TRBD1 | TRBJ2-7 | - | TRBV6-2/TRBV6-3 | CASSRTGGQAYEQYF | TGTGCCAGCAGTAGGACCGGGGGACAGGCCTACGAGCAGTACTTC
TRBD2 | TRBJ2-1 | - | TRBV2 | CASRGGLAIYNEQFF | TGTGCCAGCAGGGGGGGACTAGCAATCTACAATGAGCAGTTCTTC
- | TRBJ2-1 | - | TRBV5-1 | CASSSVAQQRGEQFF | TGCGCCAGCAGCTCCGTAGCCCAGCAGCGCGGTGAGCAGTTCTTC
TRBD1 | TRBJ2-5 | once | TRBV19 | CASRGTGVKTQYF | TGTGCCAGTAGAGGGACAGGGGTTAAGACCCAGTACTTC
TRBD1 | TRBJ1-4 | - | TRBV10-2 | CASSERGPNEKLFF | TGCGCCAGCAGTGAGAGGGGGCCCAATGAAAAACTGTTTTTT
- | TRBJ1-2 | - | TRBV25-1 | CASSPAGTDLYGYTF | TGTGCCAGCAGCCCCGCGGGAACCGACCTCTATGGCTACACCTTC
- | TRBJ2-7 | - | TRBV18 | CASSGGGPSSTYEQYF | TGTGCCAGCTCAGGGGGCGGGCCCTCCTCAACCTACGAGCAGTACTTC
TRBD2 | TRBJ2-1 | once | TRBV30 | CAWGTSGNYNEQFF | TGTGCCTGGGGCACTAGCGGGAACTACAATGAGCAGTTCTTC
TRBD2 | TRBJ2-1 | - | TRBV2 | CASSPTLAGSEQFF | TGTGCCAGCAGTCCCACACTAGCGGGGAGTGAGCAGTTCTTC
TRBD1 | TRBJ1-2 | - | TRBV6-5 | CASSYSGQGPPGYTF | TGTGCCAGCAGTTACTCCGGACAGGGGCCCCCTGGCTACACCTTC
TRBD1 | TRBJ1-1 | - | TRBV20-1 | CSARQGGAFF | TGCAGTGCCAGACAGGGGGGAGCTTTCTTT
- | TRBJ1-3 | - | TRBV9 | CASSGTYSGNTIYF | TGTGCCAGCAGCGGGACTTACTCTGGAAACACCATATATTTT
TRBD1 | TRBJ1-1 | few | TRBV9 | CASSVGFSQGAEAFF | TGTGCCAGCAGCGTAGGCTTTTCGCAGGGGGCGGAAGCTTTCTTT
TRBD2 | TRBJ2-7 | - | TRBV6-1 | CASSETLTSGGDEQYF | TGTGCCAGCAGTGAGACGTTAACTAGCGGGGGTGACGAGCAGTACTTC
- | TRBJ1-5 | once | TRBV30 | CAWDSGNQPQHF | TGTGCCTGGGATTCGGGCAATCAGCCCCAGCATTTT
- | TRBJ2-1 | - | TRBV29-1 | CSVEDLATYNEQFF | TGCAGCGTTGAAGATCTAGCAACCTACAATGAGCAGTTCTTC
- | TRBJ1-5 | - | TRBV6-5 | CASGRKGGGGQPQHF | TGTGCCAGCGGTAGAAAGGGGGGGGGCGGACAGCCCCAGCATTTT
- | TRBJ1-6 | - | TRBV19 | CASSIRYSYNSPLHF | TGTGCCAGTAGTATACGGTACTCCTATAATTCACCCCTCCACTTT
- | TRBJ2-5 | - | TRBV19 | CASSEQGGETQYF | TGTGCCAGTAGTGAACAGGGGGGGGAGACCCAGTACTTC
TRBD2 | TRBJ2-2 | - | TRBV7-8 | CASSDSQAGGPGTGELFF | TGTGCCAGCAGCGATAGCCAAGCGGGGGGGCCGGGCACCGGGGAGCTGTTTTTT
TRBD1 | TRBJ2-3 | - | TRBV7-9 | CASSSSDRGGTDTQYF | TGTGCCAGCAGCTCCTCAGACAGGGGAGGCACAGATACGCAGTATTTT
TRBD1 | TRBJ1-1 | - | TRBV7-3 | CASSPSGTGDQAFF | TGTGCCAGCAGTCCCTCGGGGACAGGGGACCAAGCTTTCTTT
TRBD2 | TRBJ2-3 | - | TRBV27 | CASRTSGNLDTQYF | TGTGCCAGCAGGACTAGCGGGAATTTGGATACGCAGTATTTT
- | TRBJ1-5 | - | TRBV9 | CASSPHGGRQPQHF | TGTGCCAGCAGCCCCCATGGGGGGAGGCAGCCCCAGCATTTT
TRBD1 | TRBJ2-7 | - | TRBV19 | CASSSTGSEQYF | TGTGCCAGTAGTTCGACAGGGTCTGAGCAGTACTTC
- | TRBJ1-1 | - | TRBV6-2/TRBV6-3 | CASSLTALNTEAFF | TGTGCCAGCAGTCTGACAGCCTTGAACACTGAAGCTTTCTTT
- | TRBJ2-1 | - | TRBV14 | CASSQVLNEQFF | TGTGCCAGCAGCCAAGTTCTCAATGAGCAGTTCTTC
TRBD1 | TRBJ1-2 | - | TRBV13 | CASRIGGTGDYGYTF | TGTGCCAGCAGAATCGGGGGAACAGGGGACTATGGCTACACCTTC
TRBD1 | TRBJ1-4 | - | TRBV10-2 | CARRPGPGTGYDEKLFF | TGCGCCCGCCGCCCAGGGCCAGGGACAGGGTATGATGAAAAACTGTTTTTT
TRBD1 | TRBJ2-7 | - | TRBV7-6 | CASSPRTSGQGSYEQYF | TGTGCCAGCAGCCCACGTACCTCGGGACAGGGGTCCTACGAGCAGTACTTC
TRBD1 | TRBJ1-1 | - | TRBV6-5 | CASSFVTGDTEAFF | TGTGCCAGCAGTTTCGTAACAGGGGACACTGAAGCTTTCTTT
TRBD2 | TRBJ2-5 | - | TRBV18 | CASSPLRTAGGQETQYF | TGTGCCAGCTCACCACTTCGTACAGCGGGAGGTCAAGAGACCCAGTACTTC
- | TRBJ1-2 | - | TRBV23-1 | CASSQPYRTYGYTF | TGCGCCAGCAGTCAACCTTACAGGACCTATGGCTACACCTTC
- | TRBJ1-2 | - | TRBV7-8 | CASSLLGGGYTF | TGTGCCAGCAGCTTACTCGGCGGTGGCTACACCTTC
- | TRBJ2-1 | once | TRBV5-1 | CASSSDGDEQFF | TGCGCCAGCAGCTCGGACGGGGATGAGCAGTTCTTC